Below are 20 T cell receptor beta chains sequenced from a single sample in a study of T cell responses to AZD1222 COVID-19 vaccine. Using immunoSEQ multiplex PCR, the repertoire was profiled, and TCRdb retains in-frame clones only, with some absent. Of around 100,000 clones in the sample, more than 65% were seen once. The starting material was peripheral blood, obtained on day 0 of AZD1222 vaccination. The receptors were sampled from an adult in good health.

This clone was detected a few times. In DNA form, the CDR3 reads TGTGCCATCGGACAGGGTGATAATTCACCCCTCCACTTT. Encoded protein: CAIGQGDNSPLHF. The V call is TRBV19, the J call TRBJ1-6, with 8 bases lining up with TRBD1. This CDR3 contains 13 residues. Germline lookup yields CDR1 LNHDA and CDR2 SQIVND (reference sequence). The trim removed 10 bases at V and 5 bases at J, leaving 4 bases unmatched.

The rearrangement links TRBV19 to TRBJ1-5; unclear D gene. This CDR3 has 11 residues. Germline V gives CDR1 LNHDA, CDR2 SQIVND (reference sequence). V was cut by 5 bases and J by 7 bases, with 6 bases left in between. The CDR3 loop reads CASSLGQPQHF. The DNA of the CDR3 is TGTGCCAGTAGTTTGGGCCAGCCCCAGCATTTT.

This clone was counted between two and nine times. The chain carries TRBV7-2 and TRBJ1-5; D gene uncertain. This CDR3 region has 15 residues. Germline loops: CDR1 SGHTA, CDR2 FQGNSA. V lost 6 bases, J lost 0 bases, and 12 bases lay in between. CDR3 residues: CASSSQDYSNQPQHF. CDR3 nucleotides: TGTGCCAGCAGTTCTCAGGATTATAGCAATCAGCCCCAGCATTTT.

V gene TRBV7-9 combines with J gene TRBJ2-2; 14 nucleotides agree with TRBD2. The V gene's germline CDR1 is SEHNR and CDR2 FQNEAQ (reference sequence). Trimming removed 4 bases from V and 4 bases from J; junction bases left unmatched: 5. This CDR3 has 17 amino acids. This chain's CDR3 is CASSSRGLAGVTGELFF. In DNA, the CDR3 is TGTGCCAGCAGCTCTCGGGGACTAGCGGGAGTCACCGGGGAGCTGTTTTTT.

The chain couples TRBV29-1 to TRBJ2-7; D may be TRBD2 (6 bases). Germline values: CDR1 SQVTM, CDR2 ANQGSEA. The CDR3 length is 12 residues. Between the trimmed V and J ends, which lost 2 bases and 4 bases, there was a span of 9 bases. This CDR3 is CSVEYGGYEQYF. Written as DNA, the CDR3 is TGCAGCGTTGAATATGGAGGGTACGAGCAGTACTTC.

V is TRBV5-4 and J is TRBJ2-7; 7 positions match TRBD1. The CDR3 runs to 15 residues. The germline CDR1 and CDR2 sequences are SGHNT and YYREEE (reference sequence). Losses at the gene ends were 4 bases for V and 1 base for J; bases not matched to a gene: 8. In DNA form, the CDR3 reads TGTGCCAGCAGCACTCAGGGACAGCTTTCCTACGAGCAGTACTTC. Amino acids: CASSTQGQLSYEQYF.

The chain uses TRBV12-3 or TRBV12-4 and TRBJ1-2, with TRBD1 matching over 7 bases. The V and J ends lost 3 bases and 8 bases, in that order; junction bases with no gene match: 6. This CDR3 contains 13 residues. The CDR3 coding sequence is TGTGCCAGCAGTTTTCGACAGGGCCACGGCTACACCTTC. Protein sequence: CASSFRQGHGYTF.

This CDR3 is CASSPLLAGGQETQYF. CDR3 DNA sequence: TGTGCCAGCTCACCTTTGCTAGCGGGGGGACAAGAGACCCAGTACTTC. The rearrangement joins TRBV18 to TRBJ2-5; 11 bases line up with TRBD2. Germline V lookup: CDR1 KGHSH, CDR2 LQKENI. The V and J ends lost 3 bases and 2 bases, in that order; junction bases with no gene match: 5. The CDR3 is 16 amino acids.

J is TRBJ2-2 and V is TRBV10-3; D is unclear. The germline CDR1 and CDR2 sequences are ENHRY and SYGVKD. Trimming removed 2 bases from V and 0 bases from J, with 10 bases in between. The CDR3 loop spans 16 amino acids. Here the CDR3 DNA reads TGTGCCATCAGTGAGGTTCGAGACACGAACACCGGGGAGCTGTTTTTT. The encoded protein is CAISEVRDTNTGELFF.

The chain employs TRBV9 and TRBJ1-1, with TRBD1 identical over 10 bases. Germline assignment: CDR1 SGDLS and CDR2 YYNGEE. The CDR3 is 16 residues long. Germline trimming cut 2 bases from V and 4 bases from J; bases unmatched to any gene: 8. The CDR3 loop reads CASSVPGQGSSTEAFF. The CDR3 coding sequence is TGTGCCAGCAGCGTTCCGGGACAGGGGAGTAGCACTGAAGCTTTCTTT. The variable domain in full, with the rest retrieved from reference TRBV9 and TRBJ1-1, is DSGVTQTPKHLITATGQRVTLRCSPRSGDLSVYWYQQSLDQGLQFLIQYYNGEERAKGNILERFSAQQFPDLHSELNLSSLELGDSALYFCASSVPGQGSSTEAFFGQGTRLTVV.

The V gene is TRBV29-1, the J gene TRBJ1-1; 9 positions agree with TRBD1. There are 12 residues in the CDR3. J lost 5 bases, V lost 6 bases, and 4 bases had no gene match. Germline CDR1 reads SQVTM; CDR2 reads ANQGSEA. The DNA for the CDR3 is TGCAGCGTGGGGACAGGGCTGACTGAAGCTTTCTTT. Protein sequence: CSVGTGLTEAFF. Full variable domain (missing parts from reference TRBV29-1 and TRBJ1-1): SAVISQKPSRDICQRGTSLTIQCQVDSQVTMMFWYRQQPGQSLTLIATANQGSEATYESGFVIDKFPISRPNLTFSTLTVSNMSPEDSSIYLCSVGTGLTEAFFGQGTRLTVV.

The genes are TRBV7-2 and TRBJ1-6, with D possibly matching TRBD1 (6 bases). The CDR3 totals 15 residues. Trimming removed 5 bases at V and 3 bases at J, with 11 bases between. Germline CDR1 reads SGHTA; CDR2 reads FQGNSA. The CDR3 DNA reads TGTGCCAGCAGCCCCCCCAGGGGCTATAATTCACCCCTCCACTTT. Residues: CASSPPRGYNSPLHF. The full variable domain, with the rest looked up from reference TRBV7-2 and TRBJ1-6, is GAGVSQSPSNKVTEKGKDVELRCDPISGHTALYWYRQSLGQGLEFLIYFQGNSAPDKSGLPSDRFSAERTGGSVSTLTIQRTQQEDSAVYLCASSPPRGYNSPLHFGNGTRLTVT.

This chain links TRBV19 with TRBJ2-7; tentative D call: TRBD2 (7 bases). Germline V gene lookup returns CDR1 LNHDA and CDR2 SQIVND (reference sequence). V was trimmed by 4 bases and J by 2 bases, leaving 12 bases between them. This CDR3 is built from 14 residues. The CDR3 bases are TGTGCCAGTAGTACCCGGGGGGCCACCTACGAGCAGTACTTC. Amino acid sequence: CASSTRGATYEQYF.

CDR3 nucleotides: TGTGCCAGCTCACCCATATCGGAAAACACTGAAGCTTTCTTT. Protein product: CASSPISENTEAFF. The J gene is TRBJ1-1, the V gene TRBV18, with D unclear. Germline CDR1 KGHSH, CDR2 LQKENI. This CDR3 spans 14 amino acids. The germline V and J ends were trimmed by 3 bases and 2 bases, with 10 bases remaining between them.

J is TRBJ2-1 and V is TRBV4-1, with 8 bases aligning to TRBD1. The CDR3 consists of 17 residues. Trimming cost V 3 bases and J 0 bases; bases outside gene matches: 7. Germline CDR1 and CDR2: MGHRA and YSYEKL. In DNA form, the CDR3 reads TGCGCCAGCAGCCACGGACAGGGAATAAGCTCCTACAATGAGCAGTTCTTC. It codes for CASSHGQGISSYNEQFF.

The V call is TRBV7-2, the J call TRBJ1-4; 8 bases are shared with TRBD1. The germline CDR1 and CDR2 sequences are SGHTA and FQGNSA. CDR3 size: 15 residues. J was trimmed by 6 bases and V by 1 base; bases with no gene match: 4. The CDR3 coding sequence is TGTGCCAGCAGCTTAGGCAGGGGGCAGTATGAAAAACTGTTTTTT. Translating gives CASSLGRGQYEKLFF.

The V and J genes are TRBV5-1 and TRBJ2-7, with 8 bases identical to TRBD2. The V gene's germline CDR1 is SGHRS and CDR2 YFSETQ. V trimming: 4 bases; J trimming: 6 bases; junction bases outside the gene matches: 9. There are 14 residues in the CDR3. This chain's CDR3 is CASSPLIAGSEQYF. The CDR3 DNA follows: TGCGCCAGCAGCCCACTAATAGCGGGAAGCGAGCAGTACTTC.

This chain connects TRBV3-1 (or the pseudogene TRBV3-2) to TRBJ2-3, with D perhaps TRBD2 (7 bases). Germline loops: CDR1 LGHDT, CDR2 YNNKEL (reference sequence). The CDR3 is 16 residues long. V lost 4 bases and J lost 2, with 16 bases in between. DNA for the CDR3: TGTGCCAGCAGCCTCCGGGGGGCGGGGACCACAGATACGCAGTATTTT. Amino acids: CASSLRGAGTTDTQYF.

The V and J genes are TRBV2 and TRBJ2-7; the match to TRBD2 covers 10 bases. Trimming removed 7 bases from V and 0 bases from J; junction bases left unmatched: 3. The CDR3 sequence is 14 residues long. Germline V gives CDR1 SNHLY, CDR2 FYNNEI. CDR3 sequence reads: CASIGLADSYEQYF. CDR3 bases: TGTGCCAGCATCGGACTAGCGGACTCCTACGAGCAGTACTTC. Looking up the rest from reference TRBV2 and TRBJ2-7 gives the full variable domain: EPEVTQTPSHQVTQMGQEVILRCVPISNHLYFYWYRQILGQKVEFLVSFYNNEISEKSEIFDDQFSVERPDGSNFTLKIRSTKLEDSAMYFCASIGLADSYEQYFGPGTRLTVT.

V usage is TRBV10-2 and J usage is TRBJ1-2; tentatively, D is TRBD1 (6 bases). V lost 7 bases to trimming and J lost 7 bases, with 16 bases between them. The V gene's germline CDR1 is WSHSY and CDR2 SAAADI. CDR3 size: 13 residues. CDR3 DNA: TGCGCCAGCACGAGGACAGAGAGCTTTGGCTACACCTTC. Its translation: CASTRTESFGYTF.